Below, 2 T cell receptor beta chains from the same sample are listed, as sequenced in a study of identical twins. Each CDR3 protein is one row after TCRdb ran MiXCR on the 5' RACE reads. The sample records approximately 300,000 distinct CDR3 sequences, roughly 9% being singletons. This sample was also put to use in a study of yellow fever vaccine responses in identical twins.

The sample taken for sequencing was CD8+ T cells sorted from blood. Receptors originate from a woman younger than 30 in good health.

This clonotype was found a few times. The chain uses TRBV30 and TRBJ1-2, with TRBD1 identical over 7 bases. The CDR3 is made up of 16 amino acids. V dropped 4 bases and J dropped 3; count of bases not matched to a gene: 14. CDR1 GTSNPN and CDR2 SVGIG come from the germline V gene (reference sequence). The CDR3 DNA reads TGTGCCTGGACGGCAAGGGGGCCAGTCGACTACTATGGCTACACCTTC. As protein: CAWTARGPVDYYGYTF.

The V call is TRBV19, the J call TRBJ1-4, with D hard to call. The CDR3 covers 14 residues. V was trimmed by 5 bases and J by 6 bases, leaving 13 bases between them. Germline CDR1 and CDR2: LNHDA and SQIVND (reference sequence). The CDR3 DNA follows: TGTGCCAGTAGTGACCGGCAGGAGGATGAAAAACTGTTTTTT. Protein product: CASSDRQEDEKLFF.